The 11 T cell receptor beta chains listed next were all sequenced from one sample in a study of blood T cell repertoires in COVID-19. Clones were read by immunoSEQ multiplex PCR, and TCRdb kept only the in-frame ones, dropping some. The table has around 210,000 clones, 80% to 90% seen once. The specimen sequenced was peripheral blood. Source of these receptors: a woman in her 70s with acute or convalescent COVID-19.

The chain joins TRBV2 to TRBJ1-5; TRBD1 aligns across 7 bases. The V and J ends lost 7 bases and 0 bases, in that order; junction bases with no gene match: 15. This CDR3 comprises 18 residues. Germline-derived CDR1 and CDR2 are SNHLY and FYNNEI. For the CDR3, the DNA is TGTGCCAGCATGTCACGGGCAGGGGGACTCTATAGCAATCAGCCCCAGCATTTT. Protein product: CASMSRAGGLYSNQPQHF.

The chain employs TRBV5-4 and TRBJ2-1, with TRBD1 identical over 9 bases. V trimming: 4 bases; J trimming: 8 bases; junction bases outside the gene matches: 10. CDR1 is SGHNT and CDR2 is YYREEE in the germline V gene (reference sequence). The CDR3 sequence is 15 residues long. The DNA for the CDR3 is TGTGCCAGCAGCCTAGGGACAGGGCGAGTGTATGAGCAGTTCTTC. Encoded protein: CASSLGTGRVYEQFF.

The chain combines TRBV5-6 with TRBJ2-1; D might be TRBD1 (6 bases). This CDR3 has 12 residues. CDR1 is SGHDT and CDR2 is YYEEEE in the germline V gene. The V end was cut by 3 bases, the J end by 10 bases, with 11 bases between. The CDR3 reads CASSYRVNEQFF. The CDR3 DNA is TGTGCCAGCAGCTACAGGGTGAACGAGCAGTTCTTC.

The chain joins TRBV10-3 to TRBJ2-1; 9 bases match TRBD1. The J segment lost 4 bases and the V segment lost 6 bases, leaving 7 bases of the junction unmatched. CDR1 ENHRY and CDR2 SYGVKD come from the germline V gene. The CDR3 totals 15 residues. The CDR3 bases are TGTGCCATCAGGACGGGACAGGGCGTTTACAATGAGCAGTTCTTC. This codes for CAIRTGQGVYNEQFF.

The gene calls are TRBV28 and TRBJ2-3; unclear D gene. Deletions cut 6 bases from V and 6 bases from J, with 10 bases between. This CDR3 spans 12 amino acids. From germline, CDR1 is MDHEN and CDR2 SYDVKM. The CDR3 loop is CASSLATDTQYF. The CDR3 DNA reads as TGTGCCAGCAGCTTAGCAACTGATACGCAGTATTTT.

This rearrangement joins TRBV6-5 to TRBJ1-1, with 9 bases lining up with TRBD1. The germline V gene has CDR1 MNHEY and CDR2 SVGAGI. Trimming cost V 5 bases and J 10 bases; bases outside gene matches: 11. The CDR3 totals 14 residues. In DNA, the CDR3 is TGTGCCAGCAGTCCCCCTGGGACAGGGAGGACAGCTTTCTTT. Its protein product is CASSPPGTGRTAFF.

The J gene is TRBJ2-2, the V gene TRBV7-9; possibly TRBD2 for D (5 bases). Germline values: CDR1 SEHNR, CDR2 FQNEAQ (reference sequence). The CDR3 is 14 amino acids. With 0 bases removed from V and 6 bases from J, the gap between germline ends came to 8 bases. CDR3 sequence: CASSLATDSGELFF. CDR3 in DNA: TGTGCCAGCAGCTTAGCGACGGACTCCGGGGAGCTGTTTTTT.

This clone was seen a few times. This chain connects TRBV27 to TRBJ1-5; 9 bases align to TRBD1. V shed 5 bases and J 6 bases; nucleotides not matched to a gene: 8. The CDR3 spans 15 residues. Looked up from germline, CDR1 is MNHEY and CDR2 is SMNVEV (reference sequence). For the CDR3, the DNA is TGTGCCAGCAGTCCAGGGACAGGGAGAACTCAGCCCCAGCATTTT. Translated, it gives CASSPGTGRTQPQHF.

This clone was recorded once. The chain uses TRBV23-1 and TRBJ2-1; 9 bases line up with TRBD1. TRBV23-1 is an open reading frame, and its role is uncertain. V lost 4 bases to trimming and J lost 7 bases; unmatched junction nucleotides: 11. This CDR3 region has 16 residues. The CDR3 DNA reads as TGCGCCAGCAGTCCTATCCTAGGGACAGGGAGGAATGAGCAGTTCTTC. Translating gives CASSPILGTGRNEQFF.

This clone was seen only a few times. The chain has TRBV2 and TRBJ2-7; 11 nucleotides match TRBD1. Germline-derived CDR1 and CDR2 are SNHLY and FYNNEI. CDR3 length equals 14 residues. The junction had 4 bases not matched to a gene; V was cut back by 6 bases and J by 3 bases. The CDR3 loop reads CASRTGTGGYEQYF. CDR3 sequence (DNA): TGTGCCAGCAGGACCGGGACAGGGGGCTACGAGCAGTACTTC.

The rearrangement links TRBV4-1 to TRBJ2-1, with TRBD1 identical over 9 bases. Germline-derived CDR1 and CDR2 are MGHRA and YSYEKL. This CDR3 is 16 amino acids long. J lost 7 bases, V lost 4 bases, and 11 bases had no gene match. Here the CDR3 reads CASSLSGTGFLNEQFF. The DNA of the CDR3 is TGCGCCAGCAGCCTAAGCGGGACAGGGTTCTTGAATGAGCAGTTCTTC.